This passage covers 11 T cell receptor beta chains from one sample sequenced in a study of a mutant IDH1 vaccine in newly diagnosed glioma (dated by TCRdb to the early 2020s). Their antigens remain unidentified. The time point label here, explained by the study, means: week 23, last vaccination. Every vaccine dose consisted of 300 ug of a 20-mer mutant IDH1 peptide in Montanide, administered subcutaneously together with topical imiquimod. Receptor amplification or capture employed the immunoSEQ multiplex PCR assay. Entries here come from immuneACCESS through TCRdb and include only in-frame sequences with V and J called. Some clones fail to appear in such tables; in the studies checked, an unresolved V gene covers under half of the shortfall, and the cause of the remainder is unknown. Across this sample there are about 81,000 clones, with around 85% seen only once. Over 2% of the sample is taken by the ten largest.

The sample in question was PBMCs, obtained from a glioma patient whose treatment included an IDH1 peptide vaccine. These receptors were collected from a man aged 25-45 years with glioma. Some clones in this sample may be carry-over from other donors' samples.

A single count supports this clone. The chain joins TRBV11-2 to TRBJ2-7, with 7 bases aligning to TRBD2. CDR1 and CDR2 (germline): SGHAT, FQNNGV. CDR3 length equals 14 residues. Trimming cost V 4 bases and J 5 bases; bases outside gene matches: 8. Here the CDR3 DNA reads TGTGCCAGCAGCTCCCTGGCCGGGAGGAACGAGCAGTACTTC. Translated: CASSSLAGRNEQYF.

This chain joins TRBV7-3 and TRBJ2-2; a possible D gene is TRBD1 (6 bases). Trimming removed 1 base from V and 1 base from J, with 16 bases in between. Germline V gives CDR1 SGHTA, CDR2 FQGTGA. CDR3 size: 18 residues. The CDR3: CASSLRGPGSMNTGELFF. In DNA, the CDR3 is TGTGCCAGCAGCTTAAGGGGGCCAGGGAGCATGAACACCGGGGAGCTGTTTTTT.

This rearrangement joins TRBV7-9 to TRBJ2-5, with D tentatively TRBD1 (6 bases). Per the germline V gene, CDR1 is SEHNR and CDR2 is FQNEAQ (reference sequence). The CDR3 loop spans 15 amino acids. V shed 5 bases and J shed 3 bases, with 16 bases lying between them. CDR3 nucleotide sequence: TGTGCCAGCAGCGGCAGGGGTCCTCGAGAAGAGACCCAGTACTTC. Translating gives CASSGRGPREETQYF.

This chain joins TRBV5-1 and TRBJ1-3; D remains unclear. V dropped 0 bases and J dropped 0 bases, with 7 bases sitting between them. The V gene's germline CDR1 is SGHRS and CDR2 YFSETQ. CDR3 length: 15 residues. The CDR3 nucleotides are TGCGCCAGCAGCTTGGACGGGAGCTCTGGAAACACCATATATTTT. This sequence encodes CASSLDGSSGNTIYF.

The CDR3 bases are TGTGCCAGCAGCGTTGACAGGGGCCTGTCCTACGAGCAGTACTTC. Translating gives CASSVDRGLSYEQYF. The chain links TRBV9 to TRBJ2-5, with TRBD1 matching over 8 bases. The DNA matches TRBJ2-7 better at its end, which makes the J call doubtful. CDR3 length: 15 residues. Germline V CDR1 and CDR2: SGDLS, YYNGEE.

This clone occurred once. The CDR3 DNA follows: TGTGCCAGCAGCTCCCCGGACAGGCAAGAGTCCTATGGCTACACCTTC. It specifies CASSSPDRQESYGYTF. This sequence joins TRBV7-9 and TRBJ1-2, with 7 positions matching TRBD1. In germline, CDR1 is SEHNR, CDR2 FQNEAQ (reference sequence). The CDR3 runs 16 residues. The V and J ends lost 4 bases and 4 bases, in that order; junction bases with no gene match: 12.

This chain links TRBV4-1 with TRBJ2-5; maybe TRBD1 (5 bases). V lost 4 bases and J lost 3, with 21 bases in between. The CDR3 is made up of 17 amino acids. Germline V gene data show CDR1 as MGHRA and CDR2 as YSYEKL. The CDR3 bases are TGCGCCAGCAGCCCCCCGGCGGTGGGGCGCACCAAAGAGACCCAGTACTTC. Amino acid sequence: CASSPPAVGRTKETQYF.

V is TRBV7-9 and J is TRBJ2-1; either TRBD1 or TRBD2 may supply D (5 bases each). Looked up from germline, CDR1 is SEHNR and CDR2 is FQNEAQ (reference sequence). The germline V and J ends were trimmed by 5 bases and 5 bases, with 10 bases remaining between them. The CDR3 is 13 residues long. CDR3 sequence reads: CASSALGDNEQFF. As DNA, the CDR3 is TGTGCCAGCAGCGCTTTGGGGGACAATGAGCAGTTCTTC.

This chain joins TRBV2 and TRBJ1-5; D gene ambiguous. Trimming took 7 bases from V and 1 from J, leaving 11 bases between them. In germline, CDR1 is SNHLY, CDR2 FYNNEI. The CDR3 has 14 residues. CDR3 nucleotides: TGTGCCAGCAACGTGGTAGGAAGCAATCAGCCCCAGCATTTT. This translates into CASNVVGSNQPQHF.

The genes are TRBV28 and TRBJ1-2; 8 positions match TRBD1. The V and J ends lost 3 bases and 5 bases, in that order; junction bases with no gene match: 2. The CDR3 is 13 residues long. Germline CDR1 MDHEN, CDR2 SYDVKM. CDR3 DNA sequence: TGTGCCAGCAGTTTCTGGACAGGGTATGGCTACACCTTC. Its protein is CASSFWTGYGYTF.

This sequence joins TRBV19 and TRBJ2-2; either TRBD1 or TRBD2 may fit D (5 bases each). V was shortened by 6 bases and J by 3 bases, with 14 bases between the two germline ends. Germline CDR1 LNHDA, CDR2 SQIVND (reference sequence). CDR3 size: 15 residues. DNA of the CDR3: TGTGCCAGTAGGGAGGATCAGGGCTACACCGGGGAGCTGTTTTTT. It specifies CASREDQGYTGELFF.